The 21 T cell receptor beta chains listed next were all sequenced from one sample in a study of T cells in narcolepsy. TCRdb's copy holds only in-frame clones and misses some; the assay was immunoSEQ multiplex PCR. The sample lists approximately 25,000 clones, 81% occurring once. The material sequenced was memory (CD45RA-) CD4+ T cells from blood. The origin of the receptors is a human donor in good health.

This chain uses TRBV10-2 with TRBJ2-1; D is possibly TRBD1 or TRBD2 (5 bases each). The CDR3 sequence is 11 residues long. V lost 4 bases and J lost 14, with 12 bases in between. The germline CDR1 and CDR2 sequences are WSHSY and SAAADI. CDR3 sequence (DNA): TGCGCCAGCAGTGGAGGGGCAAGCGAGTTCTTC. It yields the protein CASSGGASEFF.

This chain uses TRBV30 with TRBJ2-7; 11 bases match TRBD2. V was clipped by 0 bases and J by 6 bases; unmatched bases: 10. The CDR3 has 16 residues. Germline V gene sequence: CDR1 GTSNPN, CDR2 SVGIG (reference sequence). The CDR3 is CAWSVLAGGPFTEQYF. The CDR3 nucleotides are TGTGCCTGGAGTGTTTTAGCGGGGGGGCCATTTACCGAGCAGTACTTC.

V gene TRBV20-1 combines with J gene TRBJ2-1, with D possibly being TRBD1 or TRBD2 (5 bases each). The germline V gene encodes CDR1 DFQATT and CDR2 SNEGSKA (reference sequence). V was clipped by 6 bases and J by 12 bases, with 15 bases between them. This CDR3 spans 11 amino acids. The CDR3 protein is CSAPRDVGQFF. Here the CDR3 DNA reads TGCAGTGCCCCCCGGGACGTCGGGCAGTTCTTC.

The chain is built from TRBV28 and TRBJ1-1; D is unresolved. From germline, CDR1 is MDHEN and CDR2 SYDVKM. Between the trimmed V and J ends, which lost 2 bases and 3 bases, there was a span of 10 bases. The CDR3 contains 14 residues. CDR3 coding DNA: TGTGCCAGCAGTTTAAGACCTGAGGACACTGAAGCTTTCTTT. Encoded protein: CASSLRPEDTEAFF.

This chain uses TRBV27 with TRBJ2-3; a weak D match, TRBD2 (6 bases). Germline-derived CDR1 and CDR2 are MNHEY and SMNVEV (reference sequence). This CDR3 is built from 16 residues. Between the trimmed V and J ends, which lost 6 bases and 0 bases, there was a span of 16 bases. The CDR3 sequence is CASRGPLGLSTDTQYF. CDR3 DNA: TGTGCCAGCAGAGGCCCCTTGGGACTCAGCACAGATACGCAGTATTTT.

This chain uses TRBV5-5 with TRBJ1-1; a possible D gene is TRBD1 (5 bases). With 4 bases removed from V and 2 bases from J, the gap between germline ends came to 21 bases. CDR1 and CDR2 (germline): SGHKS, YYEKEE (reference sequence). This CDR3 is built from 17 residues. In nucleotides, the CDR3 is TGTGCCAGCAGCCCGACGGACCCTGGGGCCCTAAACACTGAAGCTTTCTTT. Translating gives CASSPTDPGALNTEAFF.

This clone was counted between two and nine times. CDR3 amino acids: CASSLMTASTGELFF. The CDR3 bases are TGTGCCAGCAGCTTAATGACAGCGAGCACCGGGGAGCTGTTTTTT. The J gene is TRBJ2-2, the V gene TRBV7-3; perhaps TRBD1 as D (5 bases). Trimming took off 1 base at V and 4 bases at J, with 10 bases between the two ends. CDR1 SGHTA and CDR2 FQGTGA come from the germline V gene. CDR3 size: 15 residues.

The chain joins TRBV7-2 to TRBJ2-6; a weak D match, TRBD1 (5 bases). Trimming cost V 5 bases and J 3 bases, with 14 bases left between them. Germline CDR1 is SGHTA and CDR2 is FQGNSA. The CDR3 sequence is 16 residues long. This CDR3 reads CASSLRAGFGANVLTF. CDR3 in DNA: TGTGCCAGCAGCCTCCGTGCAGGGTTTGGGGCCAACGTCCTGACTTTC.

The V and J genes are TRBV30 and TRBJ1-4; 7 bases map to TRBD1. J lost 2 bases, V lost 3 bases, and 6 bases had no gene match. This CDR3 has 15 amino acids. The germline gives CDR1 GTSNPN, CDR2 SVGIG (reference sequence). Written as DNA, the CDR3 is TGTGCCTGGAGCCGCTTGACAGGGACTAATGAAAAACTGTTTTTT. Translating gives CAWSRLTGTNEKLFF.

The J gene is TRBJ2-3, the V gene TRBV19; D gene ambiguous. Per germline, CDR1 LNHDA and CDR2 SQIVND (reference sequence). Trimming left V 3 bases short and J 14 bases short, with 18 bases between. The CDR3 has 13 residues. The CDR3 here is CASSIDPGLVPYF. CDR3 bases: TGTGCCAGTAGTATCGACCCGGGTTTGGTACCGTATTTT.

This chain joins TRBV12-5 and TRBJ1-2; D call uncertain. CDR3 size: 15 residues. Deletions cut 7 bases from V and 6 bases from J, with 21 bases between. CDR1 is LGHNT and CDR2 is FRNRAP in the germline V gene. Here the CDR3 reads CASASRLNPSDGYTF. The CDR3 coding sequence is TGTGCTAGTGCCTCGAGACTCAACCCATCGGATGGCTACACCTTC.

This clone was found a few times. The V and J genes are TRBV19 and TRBJ2-7; 13 bases agree with TRBD2. The CDR3 length is 15 residues. V shed 6 bases, J shed 3 bases, and the junction held 5 bases outside the gene matches. Germline V gene lookup returns CDR1 LNHDA and CDR2 SQIVND (reference sequence). Here the CDR3 reads CASSRGLAGDYEQYF. The CDR3 coding sequence is TGTGCCAGTAGCAGAGGACTAGCGGGGGACTACGAGCAGTACTTC. Drawing the rest from reference TRBV19 and TRBJ2-7, the complete variable domain is DGGITQSPKYLFRKEGQNVTLSCEQNLNHDAMYWYRQDPGQGLRLIYYSQIVNDFQKGDIAEGYSVSREKKESFPLTVTSAQKNPTAFYLCASSRGLAGDYEQYFGPGTRLTVT.

The chain combines TRBV6-6 with TRBJ2-7; 8 positions match TRBD2. V gave up 4 bases and J gave up 3 bases; unmatched junction bases: 8. The CDR3 totals 15 residues. In germline, CDR1 is MNHNY, CDR2 SVGAGI (reference sequence). Here the CDR3 reads CASSWAGSGGYEQYF. The DNA for the CDR3 is TGTGCCAGCAGTTGGGCCGGGAGCGGGGGCTACGAGCAGTACTTC.

The rearrangement links TRBV6-6 to TRBJ2-2; possibly TRBD1 for D (6 bases). The CDR3 is 14 amino acids. V lost 5 bases to trimming and J lost 3 bases, with 10 bases between them. Germline assignment: CDR1 MNHNY and CDR2 SVGAGI (reference sequence). In nucleotides, the CDR3 is TGTGCCAGCAGTCAGGGGTCGTACACCGGGGAGCTGTTTTTT. Its protein product is CASSQGSYTGELFF.

The V call is TRBV6-6, the J call TRBJ1-3; D not certain. This CDR3 spans 15 amino acids. Trimming cost V 2 bases and J 3 bases, with 11 bases left between them. From germline, CDR1 is MNHNY and CDR2 SVGAGI (reference sequence). CDR3: CASSYQGQGGNTIYF. CDR3 DNA: TGTGCCAGCAGTTACCAAGGGCAAGGTGGAAACACCATATATTTT.

This clone occurred a few times. CDR3 nucleotides: TGTGCCTGGAGTGACAGTACTTCACCCCTCCACTTT. Translation gives CAWSDSTSPLHF. The genes are TRBV30 and TRBJ1-6, with D unresolved. The germline gives CDR1 GTSNPN, CDR2 SVGIG (reference sequence). Trimming removed 1 base at V and 9 bases at J, with 7 bases between. The CDR3 consists of 12 residues. The complete variable domain, with remaining parts taken from reference TRBV30 and TRBJ1-6, reads SQTIHQWPATLVQPVGSPLSLECTVEGTSNPNLYWYRQAAGRGLQLLFYSVGIGQISSEVPQNLSASRPQDRQFILSSKKLLLSDSGFYLCAWSDSTSPLHFGNGTRLTVT.

This clone has only a few counts. The rearrangement joins TRBV6-1 to TRBJ1-3; D remains unclear. CDR1 MNHNS and CDR2 SASEGT come from the germline V gene. Trimming left V 0 bases short and J 1 base short, with 7 bases between. CDR3 length: 15 amino acids. CDR3 nucleotides: TGTGCCAGCAGTGAAGCGCCCGGGTCTGGAAACACCATATATTTT. Its translation is CASSEAPGSGNTIYF.

The rearrangement joins TRBV7-2 to TRBJ2-1; weak D call: TRBD1 (5 bases). Germline V CDR1 and CDR2: SGHTA, FQGNSA. V was shortened by 6 bases and J by 0 bases, with 12 bases between the two germline ends. This CDR3 contains 15 residues. CDR3 in amino acids: CASRGARVSYNEQFF. The CDR3 DNA is TGTGCCAGCAGAGGGGCAAGGGTCTCCTACAATGAGCAGTTCTTC.

The chain employs TRBV5-1 and TRBJ2-7, with TRBD1 identical over 7 bases. The germline V gene encodes CDR1 SGHRS and CDR2 YFSETQ. The CDR3 has 16 residues. V lost 4 bases and J lost 5; bases outside the gene matches: 15. The CDR3 DNA is TGCGCCAGCAGCCATAGGGACAGTGGAGGATACAACGAGCAGTACTTC. This codes for CASSHRDSGGYNEQYF.

CDR3 residues: CASSRQGRYEQYF. DNA for the CDR3: TGTGCCAGCTCTCGACAGGGACGTTACGAGCAGTACTTC. This sequence joins TRBV5-4 and TRBJ2-7, with TRBD1 matching over 7 bases. The CDR3 covers 13 residues. V gave up 7 bases and J gave up 4 bases; unmatched junction bases: 8. Germline CDR1 reads SGHNT; CDR2 reads YYREEE (reference sequence). Full variable domain (missing parts from reference TRBV5-4 and TRBJ2-7): ETGVTQSPTHLIKTRGQQVTLRCSSQSGHNTVSWYQQALGQGPQFIFQYYREEENGRGNFPPRFSGLQFPNYSSELNVNALELDDSALYLCASSRQGRYEQYFGPGTRLTVT.

Regarding this clone: The junction shows a germline mismatch at one end, possibly a read error. The rearrangement links TRBV28 to TRBJ2-1; 8 nucleotides line up with TRBD1. Looked up from germline, CDR1 is MDHEN and CDR2 is SYDVKM. The CDR3 consists of 15 residues. The CDR3, as DNA: TGTACCAGCATAGGTACAGGGGGGCGATACAATGAGCAGTTCTTC. It is translated as CTSIGTGGRYNEQFF.